Each of the 11 T cell receptor beta chains below was sequenced from the same sample in a study of T-cell memory formation after mild COVID-19. TCRdb analysed the 5' RACE reads with MiXCR anew, one entry per CDR3 protein. The table includes fewer than 700,000 distinct CDR3 sequences, roughly 18% detected once. The sequencing sample was made of PBMCs or a T cell subset sorted from them (not recorded which). Source of these receptors: an adult woman who had mild COVID-19 (a few samples of this study predate the infection). Cell type and time point are not known.

The chain links TRBV5-1 to TRBJ2-1, with D perhaps being TRBD1 or TRBD2 (5 bases each). The CDR3 is 15 amino acids. Trimming removed 4 bases at V and 7 bases at J, with 18 bases between. Germline V gives CDR1 SGHRS, CDR2 YFSETQ. CDR3 DNA sequence: TGCGCCAGCAGCCATGGGGGTACCCCATATAATGAGCAGTTCTTC. It yields the protein CASSHGGTPYNEQFF.

The genes are TRBV3-1 and TRBJ2-5; 7 bases map to TRBD1. The CDR3 runs to 16 residues. Germline V gene data show CDR1 as LGHDT and CDR2 as YNNKEL (reference sequence). With V trimmed by 1 base and J by 1 base, 6 bases remained unmatched. The CDR3 sequence is CASSQVWDSFQETQYF. The CDR3 DNA reads as TGTGCCAGCAGCCAAGTGTGGGACAGCTTCCAAGAGACCCAGTACTTC.

This rearrangement joins TRBV12-3 or TRBV12-4 to TRBJ2-5; D ambiguous. Trimming left V 4 bases short and J 2 bases short, with 20 bases between. The CDR3 contains 17 residues. The CDR3 here is CASSWALGGRLQETQYF. Here the CDR3 DNA reads TGTGCCAGCAGTTGGGCTTTGGGTGGGCGACTTCAAGAGACCCAGTACTTC.

The V and J genes are TRBV7-6 and TRBJ2-5; unclear D gene. The germline V gene has CDR1 SGHVS and CDR2 FNYEAQ. The CDR3 runs 14 residues. Trimming left V 3 bases short and J 2 bases short, with 10 bases between. CDR3 nucleotide sequence: TGTGCCAGCAGCTTCGTGGTGTCACAAGAGACCCAGTACTTC. Translated, it gives CASSFVVSQETQYF.

The J gene is TRBJ1-2, the V gene TRBV6-5, with a possible D match to TRBD1 (5 bases). The CDR3 loop spans 14 amino acids. Germline lookup yields CDR1 MNHEY and CDR2 SVGAGI. Between the trimmed V and J ends, which lost 2 bases and 7 bases, there was a span of 14 bases. CDR3 in amino acids: CASSYLQGLSGYTF. CDR3 nucleotides: TGTGCCAGCAGTTACCTCCAGGGTTTATCTGGCTACACCTTC.

This clonotype was observed a few times. This rearrangement joins TRBV10-3 to TRBJ2-1; a possible D gene is TRBD2 (5 bases). The CDR3 has 12 amino acids. V was clipped by 2 bases and J by 7 bases, with 6 bases between them. Germline CDR1 is ENHRY and CDR2 is SYGVKD. CDR3 nucleotide sequence: TGTGCCATCAGTGAGACGGGGAATGAGCAGTTCTTC. It yields the protein CAISETGNEQFF.

The rearrangement joins TRBV12-3 or TRBV12-4 to TRBJ2-7, with TRBD1 matching 8 bases. Unmatched junction bases numbered 13, after V lost 6 bases and J lost 9 bases. The CDR3 has 14 amino acids. The CDR3 here is CASSLPGQAAGQYF. CDR3 nucleotides: TGTGCCAGCAGCCTACCGGGACAGGCGGCTGGGCAGTACTTC.

This clonotype was observed a handful of times. The genes are TRBV7-9 and TRBJ2-1; D is perhaps TRBD2 (5 bases). CDR3 size: 13 residues. Germline V gene data show CDR1 as SEHNR and CDR2 as FQNEAQ (reference sequence). V was trimmed by 4 bases and J by 7 bases, leaving 11 bases between them. The CDR3 region is CASSSSGQNEQFF. Written as DNA, the CDR3 is TGTGCCAGCAGCTCGAGCGGCCAGAATGAGCAGTTCTTC.

The genes are TRBV4-1 and TRBJ2-3, with TRBD2 identical over 8 bases. With V trimmed by 0 bases and J by 3 bases, 2 bases remained unmatched. The germline V gene has CDR1 MGHRA and CDR2 YSYEKL. There are 15 residues in the CDR3. The CDR3 sequence is CASSQEKRGTDTQYF. As DNA, the CDR3 is TGCGCCAGCAGCCAAGAAAAGCGGGGGACAGATACGCAGTATTTT.

The chain recombines TRBV4-2 with TRBJ2-3; TRBD2 matches at 11 bases. In germline, CDR1 is LGHNA, CDR2 YNFKEQ. This CDR3 comprises 18 residues. V was pared by 1 base and J by 2 bases, with 8 bases of the junction left unmatched. The CDR3 region is CASSQGLLAGGTTDTQYF. CDR3 coding DNA: TGTGCCAGCAGCCAAGGCCTCCTAGCGGGGGGCACCACAGATACGCAGTATTTT.

This clonotype was seen only a few times. V usage is TRBV4-3 and J usage is TRBJ2-7; no firm D call. Germline assignment: CDR1 LGHNA and CDR2 YSLEER. This CDR3 region has 13 residues. V lost 1 base and J 3 bases, leaving 7 bases between the germline ends. CDR3 bases: TGCGCCAGCAGCCAAGGAGTGGACTACGAGCAGTACTTC. Residues: CASSQGVDYEQYF.